The 26 T cell receptor beta chains reported below all come from one sample, sequenced in a study of T-cell reconstitution after alpha-beta-depleted transplantation in children. It was with unique molecular identifiers that the TCRbeta library was prepared. TCRdb reprocessed the PCR reads via MiXCR and lists one record per CDR3 protein. Of about 260,000 distinct CDR3 sequences listed, around 7.5% are singletons. Here the sequenced sample was PBMCs, mostly from graft donor cells, taken 180 days after TCRalphabeta/CD19-depleted stem cell transplant. The receptors stem from a male patient younger than 18 who had a stem cell transplant for acute lymphoblastic leukemia, so the T cells may come from the graft donor.

This clonotype was seen ten or more times. This sequence joins TRBV7-2 and TRBJ2-1, with TRBD1 identical over 8 bases. The CDR3 sequence is 15 residues long. Germline-derived CDR1 and CDR2 are SGHTA and FQGNSA. V lost 5 bases to trimming and J lost 6 bases; unmatched junction nucleotides: 9. CDR3 loop: CASSETGAPPNEQFF. The CDR3 DNA reads TGTGCCAGCAGCGAGACAGGGGCCCCGCCCAATGAGCAGTTCTTC.

This clonotype was counted many times. The CDR3 DNA reads TGTGCCAGCAGCCGGGGGGGGGTTCAGGATACGCAGTATTTT. Translation gives CASSRGGVQDTQYF. V usage is TRBV7-3 and J usage is TRBJ2-3, with 8 positions matching TRBD2. The trim removed 5 bases at V and 6 bases at J, leaving 7 bases unmatched. Germline assignment: CDR1 SGHTA and CDR2 FQGTGA. The CDR3 is made up of 14 amino acids.

The sample holds many counts of this clonotype. The chain's CDR3 is CASSPDPGWGNQPQHF. CDR3 coding DNA: TGTGCCAGCAGCCCGGATCCTGGGTGGGGCAATCAGCCCCAGCATTTT. The rearrangement joins TRBV28 to TRBJ1-5; D remains ambiguous. V was trimmed by 6 bases and J by 2 bases, leaving 17 bases between them. Germline V lookup: CDR1 MDHEN, CDR2 SYDVKM. The CDR3 totals 16 residues.

This clonotype occurred many times. The chain combines TRBV9 with TRBJ2-7, with 10 bases matching TRBD2. The CDR3 covers 14 residues. Germline CDR1 is SGDLS and CDR2 is YYNGEE. V was clipped by 3 bases and J by 6 bases; unmatched bases: 6. The CDR3 sequence: CASSEAGGQSEQYF. DNA for the CDR3: TGTGCCAGCAGCGAAGCGGGAGGGCAAAGCGAGCAGTACTTC.

This clonotype was seen repeatedly, ten times or more. The chain carries TRBV20-1 and TRBJ1-2; D call uncertain. The V end was cut by 0 bases, the J end by 6 bases, with 14 bases between. Germline CDR1 DFQATT, CDR2 SNEGSKA (reference sequence). CDR3 length: 14 residues. CDR3 in DNA: TGCAGTGCTAGAGATCCCCGGACCCCAGATGGCTACACCTTC. It is translated as CSARDPRTPDGYTF.

This clonotype occurred many times. This chain uses TRBV7-3 with TRBJ2-1, with 7 bases aligning to TRBD2. Germline CDR1 is SGHTA and CDR2 is FQGTGA. V lost 5 bases to trimming and J lost 0 bases; unmatched junction nucleotides: 4. This CDR3 spans 15 amino acids. In DNA form, the CDR3 reads TGTGCCAGCAGCGAGCGGGGTAGCTCCTACAATGAGCAGTTCTTC. Amino acid sequence: CASSERGSSYNEQFF.

This clonotype has a count of ten or more. The chain couples TRBV3-1 to TRBJ2-1; D may match TRBD1 or TRBD2 (6 bases each). Germline CDR1 LGHDT, CDR2 YNNKEL (reference sequence). This CDR3 is built from 14 residues. V gave up 1 base and J gave up 5 bases, with 9 bases separating them. The CDR3 DNA is TGTGCCAGCAGCCAAGGAGGGGGGCACAATGAGCAGTTCTTC. Translation gives CASSQGGGHNEQFF.

This clonotype was counted many times. The genes are TRBV12-3 or TRBV12-4 and TRBJ2-7, with D perhaps matching TRBD1 (6 bases). Trimming cost V 2 bases and J 3 bases, with 17 bases left between them. This CDR3 contains 16 residues. The DNA of the CDR3 is TGTGCCAGCAGTTTACAGACAGGCCACCTCATCTACGAGCAGTACTTC. Its protein is CASSLQTGHLIYEQYF.

The sample holds many counts of this clonotype. The V gene is TRBV6-5, the J gene TRBJ2-7; possible D gene TRBD1, 5 bases. Trimming pared 0 bases from V and 1 base from J, leaving 19 bases between. Germline-derived CDR1 and CDR2 are MNHEY and SVGAGI. The CDR3 has 18 amino acids. The CDR3 is CASSYSLKGQIVSYEQYF. CDR3 nucleotide sequence: TGTGCCAGCAGTTACTCGCTTAAGGGGCAGATAGTTTCCTACGAGCAGTACTTC.

This clonotype has a count of ten or more. The chain couples TRBV3-1 to TRBJ2-7; D may match TRBD1 or TRBD2 (6 bases each). The length of the CDR3 is 13 residues. Trimming pared 0 bases from V and 11 bases from J, leaving 14 bases between. Germline V gene sequence: CDR1 LGHDT, CDR2 YNNKEL (reference sequence). CDR3 bases: TGTGCCAGCAGCCAAGACGGGGGCAAGAAAAAGTACTTC. Encoded protein: CASSQDGGKKKYF.

This clonotype was counted at least ten times. This chain uses TRBV28 with TRBJ2-1; D is ambiguous. Looked up from germline, CDR1 is MDHEN and CDR2 is SYDVKM. The CDR3 has 15 residues. V was cut by 3 bases and J by 8 bases, with 17 bases left in between. The CDR3 region is CASSFPGSSSHEQFF. The DNA of the CDR3 is TGTGCCAGCAGTTTTCCCGGGTCCTCATCCCATGAGCAGTTCTTC. Together with reference TRBV28 and TRBJ2-1, the CDR3 gives the full variable domain: DVKVTQSSRYLVKRTGEKVFLECVQDMDHENMFWYRQDPGLGLRLIYFSYDVKMKEKGDIPEGYSVSREKKERFSLILESASTNQTSMYLCASSFPGSSSHEQFFGPGTRLTVL.

This clonotype was found many times. CDR3 region: CASSLGRTSVITDTQYF. The CDR3, as DNA: TGTGCCAGCAGCTTGGGGCGGACTAGCGTAATCACAGATACGCAGTATTTT. The V gene is TRBV11-2, the J gene TRBJ2-3, with TRBD2 identical over 9 bases. V shed 3 bases, J shed 2 bases, and the junction held 9 bases outside the gene matches. The length of the CDR3 is 17 residues. Germline V gene data show CDR1 as SGHAT and CDR2 as FQNNGV.

In this sample, this clonotype turned up many times. The chain links TRBV7-2 to TRBJ2-7; D not certain. V lost 3 bases to trimming and J lost 2 bases, with 8 bases between them. The CDR3 runs to 13 residues. Germline-derived CDR1 and CDR2 are SGHTA and FQGNSA. CDR3 region: CASSFTDPYEQYF. As DNA, the CDR3 is TGTGCCAGCAGCTTTACAGACCCCTACGAGCAGTACTTC. The full variable domain, in which reference TRBV7-2 and TRBJ2-7 provide the parts outside the CDR3, is GAGVSQSPSNKVTEKGKDVELRCDPISGHTALYWYRQSLGQGLEFLIYFQGNSAPDKSGLPSDRFSAERTGGSVSTLTIQRTQQEDSAVYLCASSFTDPYEQYFGPGTRLTVT.

Ten or more counts support this clonotype. The chain joins TRBV9 to TRBJ2-2; tentative D call: TRBD2 (5 bases). CDR1 and CDR2 from the germline V gene are SGDLS and YYNGEE. This CDR3 spans 15 amino acids. Trimming cost V 4 bases and J 7 bases, with 17 bases left between them. The CDR3 DNA follows: TGTGCCAGCAGCCCGTTCAGAGGCGGAGGCGGGGAGCTGTTTTTT. It specifies CASSPFRGGGGELFF.

This clonotype was observed at least ten times. The V and J genes are TRBV20-1 and TRBJ2-7, with D possibly being TRBD1 (6 bases). This CDR3 contains 13 residues. V was trimmed by 0 bases and J by 7 bases, leaving 13 bases between them. CDR1 DFQATT and CDR2 SNEGSKA come from the germline V gene (reference sequence). The CDR3 nucleotides are TGCAGTGCTAGAGATCGGGCTAGGGGGGAGCAGTACTTC. Amino acids: CSARDRARGEQYF.

This clonotype was seen many times. The chain links TRBV7-9 to TRBJ1-1; TRBD1 is a possible D gene (5 bases). The germline CDR1 and CDR2 sequences are SEHNR and FQNEAQ (reference sequence). This CDR3 contains 15 residues. Trimming took off 2 bases at V and 1 base at J, with 11 bases between the two ends. CDR3 in amino acids: CASSLKGRKNTEAFF. Here the CDR3 DNA reads TGTGCCAGCAGCTTAAAGGGACGGAAGAACACTGAAGCTTTCTTT.

The rearrangement uses TRBV7-3 and TRBJ1-3; tentatively, D is TRBD1 (6 bases). The CDR3 consists of 12 residues. Germline V gene lookup returns CDR1 SGHTA and CDR2 FQGTGA. V lost 10 bases and J 3 bases, leaving 10 bases between the germline ends. The CDR3 nucleotides are TGTGCCACCGGGACACTTGGAAACACCATATATTTT. Translated, it gives CATGTLGNTIYF.

Details on this clonotype: This clone may be a read error of a much larger clone one base away. The chain combines TRBV28 with TRBJ2-1; D gene unclear. There are 14 residues in the CDR3. V lost 4 bases and J 8 bases, leaving 15 bases between the germline ends. Per germline, CDR1 MDHEN and CDR2 SYDVKM. In DNA form, the CDR3 reads TGTGCCAGCAGTTCTCGCGCGAGACACTATGAGCAGTTCTTC. This codes for CASSSRARHYEQFF.

This clonotype was seen repeatedly, ten times or more. This rearrangement joins TRBV7-6 to TRBJ1-1, with TRBD1 as a possible D gene (5 bases). Per the germline V gene, CDR1 is SGHVS and CDR2 is FNYEAQ. The germline V and J ends were trimmed by 5 bases and 1 base, with 11 bases remaining between them. CDR3 size: 14 residues. The DNA of the CDR3 is TGTGCCAGCAGCCATGGGACTCGGAACACTGAAGCTTTCTTT. Its protein is CASSHGTRNTEAFF.

Points on this clonotype: Just one base apart from a much larger clone, this may be a read error. This chain connects TRBV4-3 to TRBJ2-3; 7 positions agree with TRBD2. The CDR3 is 14 amino acids. Germline CDR1 LGHNA, CDR2 YSLEER. The CDR3 DNA reads TGCGCCAGCAGCCCGGGACTAAACACAGATACGCGGTATTTT. Its translation: CASSPGLNTDTRYF.

As regards this clonotype: Just one base apart from a much larger clone, this may be a read error. The chain carries TRBV5-1 and TRBJ2-2, with a weak D call TRBD1 (8 bases). This CDR3 is built from 15 residues. CDR1 is SGHRS, CDR2 YFSETQ, per germline. The V and J ends lost 3 bases and 5 bases respectively, with 14 bases between them. The CDR3, as DNA: TGCGCCAGCAGCTGTGGACAGGGAGGGACCGGGGAGCTGTTTTTT. Translating gives CASSCGQGGTGELFF.

This clonotype was recorded at least ten times. The chain joins TRBV29-1 to TRBJ1-2, with D tentatively TRBD1 (5 bases). Germline values: CDR1 SQVTM, CDR2 ANQGSEA. This CDR3 is built from 13 residues. Trimming stripped 4 bases from V and 2 bases from J, with 11 bases between. Here the CDR3 reads CSVVRDENYGYTF. CDR3 in DNA: TGCAGCGTTGTCAGGGACGAAAACTATGGCTACACCTTC. Filled out from reference TRBV29-1 and TRBJ1-2, the complete variable domain reads SAVISQKPSRDICQRGTSLTIQCQVDSQVTMMFWYRQQPGQSLTLIATANQGSEATYESGFVIDKFPISRPNLTFSTLTVSNMSPEDSSIYLCSVVRDENYGYTFGSGTRLTVV.

This clonotype was counted at least ten times. The CDR3 nucleotides read TGTGCCAGCAGTCCAGGGTCGGCTGGCTACACCTTC. Its protein product is CASSPGSAGYTF. The V call is TRBV12-3 or TRBV12-4, the J call TRBJ1-2, with a possible D match to TRBD1 (5 bases). Trimming cost V 5 bases and J 7 bases, with 11 bases left between them. The CDR3 is 12 residues long.

This clonotype showed up many times. The J gene is TRBJ2-2, the V gene TRBV7-2; no clear D. V was clipped by 5 bases and J by 4 bases, with 14 bases between them. The CDR3 is 15 residues long. CDR1 and CDR2 (germline): SGHTA, FQGNSA. The CDR3 DNA reads as TGTGCCAGCAGCCCTCCAAACCGCGGCACCGGGGAGCTGTTTTTT. This gives the protein CASSPPNRGTGELFF.

Comments on this clonotype: A single base separates this from a much larger clone, so it may be a read error. This chain joins TRBV6-1 and TRBJ1-2; no reliable D call. CDR3 length: 14 amino acids. Germline V gene data show CDR1 as MNHNS and CDR2 as SASEGT. CDR3 bases: TGTGACAGCAGTGAACGGAGCGACGGCTATGGCTACACCTTC. Protein sequence: CDSSERSDGYGYTF.

At least ten counts were recorded for this clonotype. The rearrangement uses TRBV20-1 and TRBJ1-2; D ambiguous. Trimming stripped 0 bases from V and 0 bases from J, with 11 bases between. CDR3 length: 15 residues. Looked up from germline, CDR1 is DFQATT and CDR2 is SNEGSKA (reference sequence). DNA for the CDR3: TGCAGTGCTAGAGATGGCGGGCTGTCTAACTATGGCTACACCTTC. Its protein is CSARDGGLSNYGYTF.